The 27 T cell receptor beta chains in this list originate from one sample, sequenced in a study of T cells after yellow fever vaccination. Via MiXCR, TCRdb re-called the 5' RACE reads, giving one row per CDR3 protein. Among around 320,000 distinct CDR3 sequences listed, roughly 4.3% were seen once. The input for sequencing was PBMCs, taken 15 days after the yellow fever booster vaccination. Source of these receptors: a man aged 18 to 29 who received the YFV17D yellow fever vaccine.

This clonotype was detected a few times. The V and J genes are TRBV20-1 and TRBJ1-6; a possible D gene is TRBD1 (5 bases). In germline, CDR1 is DFQATT, CDR2 SNEGSKA (reference sequence). V lost 6 bases and J 10 bases, leaving 16 bases between the germline ends. This CDR3 comprises 13 residues. This CDR3 is CSAIQGTISPLHF. Here the CDR3 DNA reads TGCAGTGCGATTCAGGGTACCATCTCACCCCTCCACTTT.

The table lists this clonotype with a few counts. V is TRBV6-5 and J is TRBJ1-1; TRBD1 is a possible D gene (5 bases). The CDR3 contains 14 residues. Germline values: CDR1 MNHEY, CDR2 SVGAGI. Trimming shortened V by 3 bases and J by 5 bases, and 13 bases separated the two germline ends. The CDR3 sequence: CASSYSAGRTEAFF. DNA of the CDR3: TGTGCCAGCAGTTATTCCGCAGGGCGGACTGAAGCTTTCTTT.

In regard to this clonotype: This may come from a read error, since a much larger clone is one base off. The chain has TRBV20-1 and TRBJ1-4; D gene uncertain. V gave up 3 bases and J gave up 10 bases, with 18 bases separating them. The CDR3 runs 14 residues. CDR1 and CDR2 from the germline V gene are DFQATT and SNEGSKA (reference sequence). CDR3 DNA: TGCAGTGCTAGGGGTAGGAGGATTGGTGGAAAACTGTTTTTT. It translates to CSARGRRIGGKLFF.

This clonotype was found a few times. The chain carries TRBV20-1 and TRBJ1-2; tentative D call: TRBD1 (5 bases). V was cut by 7 bases and J by 1 base, with 13 bases left in between. CDR1 and CDR2 (germline): DFQATT, SNEGSKA (reference sequence). This CDR3 has 13 residues. The CDR3 nucleotides are TGCAGTGTATCCCGGGACTTTAACTATGGCTACACCTTC. It encodes CSVSRDFNYGYTF.

This clonotype was recorded a few times. The chain links TRBV12-3 or TRBV12-4 to TRBJ1-4; 9 nucleotides match TRBD1. The CDR3 is 16 amino acids. V was pared by 8 bases and J by 6 bases, with 13 bases of the junction left unmatched. The CDR3 DNA reads as TGTGCCAGCCTTTCATATAGGACAGGGGCCGATGAAAAACTGTTTTTT. It yields the protein CASLSYRTGADEKLFF.

Only a few counts were recorded for this clonotype. The chain has TRBV5-1 and TRBJ2-5; 10 nucleotides agree with TRBD1. V gave up 4 bases and J gave up 4 bases; unmatched junction bases: 7. Germline CDR1 SGHRS, CDR2 YFSETQ. The CDR3 contains 15 residues. This chain's CDR3 is CASSRGTGDAETQYF. The CDR3 coding sequence is TGCGCCAGCAGCCGGGGGACAGGGGACGCAGAGACCCAGTACTTC.

Ten or more counts support this clonotype. J is TRBJ1-1 and V is TRBV7-9; D is undetermined. The CDR3 totals 13 residues. Germline values: CDR1 SEHNR, CDR2 FQNEAQ (reference sequence). V lost 1 base and J 8 bases, leaving 11 bases between the germline ends. CDR3 coding DNA: TGTGCCAGCAGCTTAGTCTCCCTCAGAGAAGCTTTCTTT. It encodes CASSLVSLREAFF.

There are a few counts of this clonotype. The chain employs TRBV2 and TRBJ1-2, with D tentatively TRBD1 (6 bases). V lost 7 bases and J 2 bases, leaving 17 bases between the germline ends. This CDR3 contains 15 residues. Germline CDR1 SNHLY, CDR2 FYNNEI. The CDR3, as DNA: TGTGCCAGCAAGTCCCCAGGGGTCCTAAACTATGGCTACACCTTC. Its translation is CASKSPGVLNYGYTF.

CDR3 region: CASRSRSQETQYF. In DNA form, the CDR3 reads TGTGCCAGCAGGTCTCGGTCACAAGAGACCCAGTACTTC. This chain connects TRBV12-3 or TRBV12-4 to TRBJ2-5; the D is unclear. This CDR3 is 13 amino acids long. V lost 6 bases and J 2 bases, leaving 10 bases between the germline ends.

This clonotype was detected many times. J is TRBJ2-1 and V is TRBV10-3; the match to TRBD2 covers 11 bases. Germline trimming cut 6 bases from V and 5 bases from J; bases unmatched to any gene: 3. CDR3 size: 14 residues. Germline assignment: CDR1 ENHRY and CDR2 SYGVKD. The DNA for the CDR3 is TGTGCCATCAGCGAGACTAGCGGGGACAATGAGCAGTTCTTC. The encoded protein is CAISETSGDNEQFF.

This clonotype has just a few counts. The J gene is TRBJ2-5, the V gene TRBV10-3; 7 bases match TRBD1. From germline, CDR1 is ENHRY and CDR2 SYGVKD. The CDR3 runs 14 residues. V lost 2 bases, J lost 5 bases, and 5 bases stayed unmatched. The CDR3 region has the DNA TGTGCCATCAGTGAGCAGCAGGGGGATGAGACCCAGTACTTC. Protein sequence: CAISEQQGDETQYF.

This clonotype was seen repeatedly, ten times or more. V gene TRBV29-1 combines with J gene TRBJ2-2, with 10 nucleotides matching TRBD1. Germline V lookup: CDR1 SQVTM, CDR2 ANQGSEA. This CDR3 has 12 amino acids. The chain's CDR3 is CTGQGTTGELFF. The DNA for the CDR3 is TGCACGGGACAGGGGACCACCGGGGAGCTGTTTTTT.

A note on this clonotype: A much larger clone sits a single nucleotide away, making a read error possible. The rearrangement joins TRBV18 to TRBJ1-1; D is unclear. Germline-derived CDR1 and CDR2 are KGHSH and LQKENI. This CDR3 is 14 amino acids long. CDR3 nucleotides: TGTGCCTGCTCACCGGGATATATGAACACTGAAGCTTTCTTT. This codes for CACSPGYMNTEAFF.

This clonotype was observed at least ten times. V usage is TRBV11-1 and J usage is TRBJ2-1; 9 bases match TRBD2. V lost 8 bases, J lost 4 bases, and 6 bases stayed unmatched. Germline values: CDR1 SGHAT, CDR2 FQDESV (reference sequence). This CDR3 is 14 amino acids long. The CDR3 DNA sequence: TGTGCCAGCCACGCAGCGGGGGGTTACAATGAGCAGTTCTTC. It yields the protein CASHAAGGYNEQFF.

The table lists this clonotype with many counts. The chain couples TRBV6-5 to TRBJ2-6; TRBD1 aligns across 10 bases. V gave up 5 bases and J gave up 0 bases; unmatched junction bases: 4. The length of the CDR3 is 17 residues. The germline V gene encodes CDR1 MNHEY and CDR2 SVGAGI. This chain's CDR3 is CASSQGQGRSGANVLTF. The CDR3 DNA reads TGTGCCAGCAGTCAGGGACAGGGGCGCTCTGGGGCCAACGTCCTGACTTTC.

Many counts were recorded for this clonotype. The gene calls are TRBV7-2 and TRBJ2-7; D is unclear. V was cut by 3 bases and J by 2 bases, with 8 bases left in between. The germline gives CDR1 SGHTA, CDR2 FQGNSA. This CDR3 is built from 13 residues. In DNA, the CDR3 is TGTGCCAGCAGCTTTGGGTGGACCTACGAGCAGTACTTC. This encodes CASSFGWTYEQYF.

This chain links TRBV5-4 with TRBJ2-1, with 8 bases fitting TRBD2. Germline V lookup: CDR1 SGHNT, CDR2 YYREEE (reference sequence). V shed 7 bases and J 2 bases; nucleotides not matched to a gene: 5. The CDR3 is made up of 14 amino acids. The CDR3 DNA reads as TGTGCCAGCGGGGGACTAGGAACCTACAATGAGCAGTTCTTC. Translated, it gives CASGGLGTYNEQFF.

The chain carries TRBV14 and TRBJ2-7, with TRBD2 as a possible D gene (5 bases). The germline V and J ends were trimmed by 4 bases and 3 bases, with 13 bases remaining between them. This CDR3 contains 14 residues. CDR1 and CDR2 (germline): SGHDN, FVKESK. The CDR3: CASSRGREFYEQYF. Here the CDR3 DNA reads TGTGCCAGCAGCCGCGGACGGGAATTCTACGAGCAGTACTTC. Variable domain in full (rest from reference TRBV14 and TRBJ2-7): EAGVTQFPSHSVIEKGQTVTLRCDPISGHDNLYWYRRVMGKEIKFLLHFVKESKQDESGMPNNRFLAERTGGTYSTLKVQPAELEDSGVYFCASSRGREFYEQYFGPGTRLTVT.

This clonotype was seen many times. The genes are TRBV7-9 and TRBJ2-1; D gene uncertain. CDR1 is SEHNR and CDR2 is FQNEAQ in the germline V gene (reference sequence). The CDR3 is made up of 13 amino acids. Trimming left V 6 bases short and J 10 bases short, with 16 bases between. The CDR3 sequence is CASSVGFLVEQFF. As DNA, the CDR3 is TGTGCCAGCAGTGTGGGGTTTTTGGTCGAGCAGTTCTTC.

This chain links TRBV7-3 with TRBJ2-6, with D perhaps matching TRBD1 (5 bases). From germline, CDR1 is SGHTA and CDR2 FQGTGA. CDR3 length equals 14 residues. Trimming pared 4 bases from V and 3 bases from J, leaving 7 bases between. The CDR3 sequence: CASSSGIGANVLTF. The CDR3, as DNA: TGTGCCAGCAGCTCAGGGATTGGGGCCAACGTCCTGACTTTC.

This chain links TRBV18 with TRBJ2-5, with 7 positions matching TRBD1. V lost 3 bases, J lost 2 bases, and 6 bases stayed unmatched. This CDR3 has 15 amino acids. The V gene's germline CDR1 is KGHSH and CDR2 LQKENI. CDR3 loop: CASSPATGIQETQYF. The CDR3 bases are TGTGCCAGCTCACCCGCGACAGGGATACAAGAGACCCAGTACTTC.

This clonotype was counted only a few times. V is TRBV3-1 and J is TRBJ1-5; D remains unclear. Trimming took 5 bases from V and 5 from J, leaving 7 bases between them. This CDR3 has 12 amino acids. Germline assignment: CDR1 LGHDT and CDR2 YNNKEL (reference sequence). Here the CDR3 reads CASSMLDQPQHF. Here the CDR3 DNA reads TGTGCCAGCAGCATGCTTGATCAGCCCCAGCATTTT.

This clonotype has only a few counts. The chain recombines TRBV4-1 with TRBJ2-6; D is perhaps TRBD1 (5 bases). The CDR3 loop spans 16 amino acids. Germline CDR1 reads MGHRA; CDR2 reads YSYEKL. V lost 4 bases and J 4 bases, leaving 14 bases between the germline ends. The DNA for the CDR3 is TGCGCCAGCAGCCTCAGGGTTTCGAACGGGGCCAACGTCCTGACTTTC. As protein: CASSLRVSNGANVLTF.

This clonotype was found a few times. This chain links TRBV7-2 with TRBJ1-1; D gene ambiguous. This CDR3 contains 14 residues. The V end lost 3 bases, the J end lost 5 bases, and 13 bases lay between the germline ends. Germline V gives CDR1 SGHTA, CDR2 FQGNSA. The CDR3 region has the DNA TGTGCCAGCAGCTTCGTAGGGAAGGGAACTGAAGCTTTCTTT. Translation: CASSFVGKGTEAFF.

This rearrangement joins TRBV6-1 to TRBJ2-7; D remains ambiguous. CDR3 length: 14 amino acids. Trimming left V 1 base short and J 2 bases short, with 9 bases between. The germline V gene encodes CDR1 MNHNS and CDR2 SASEGT. The CDR3 DNA reads TGTGCCAGCAGTGAAGGGCAGCCACCCTACGAGCAGTACTTC. This gives the protein CASSEGQPPYEQYF.

The CDR3 loop reads CATSDKDSMIYGYTF. In DNA form, the CDR3 reads TGTGCCACCAGTGATAAAGACAGTATGATCTATGGCTACACCTTC. The chain joins TRBV24-1 to TRBJ1-2, with a possible D match to TRBD1 (5 bases). The V gene lost 3 bases and the J gene lost 4 bases, with 14 bases spanning the gap. This CDR3 is built from 15 residues. Germline-derived CDR1 and CDR2 are KGHDR and SFDVKD.

On this clonotype: This clone may be a read error of a much larger clone one base away. The genes are TRBV7-2 and TRBJ2-7; TRBD1 might be the D (5 bases). Germline values: CDR1 SGHTA, CDR2 FQGNSA. The CDR3 runs 12 residues. The CDR3 reads CASSFDSYEEYF. CDR3 nucleotide sequence: TGTGCCAGCAGCTTTGACAGCTACGAGGAGTACTTC.